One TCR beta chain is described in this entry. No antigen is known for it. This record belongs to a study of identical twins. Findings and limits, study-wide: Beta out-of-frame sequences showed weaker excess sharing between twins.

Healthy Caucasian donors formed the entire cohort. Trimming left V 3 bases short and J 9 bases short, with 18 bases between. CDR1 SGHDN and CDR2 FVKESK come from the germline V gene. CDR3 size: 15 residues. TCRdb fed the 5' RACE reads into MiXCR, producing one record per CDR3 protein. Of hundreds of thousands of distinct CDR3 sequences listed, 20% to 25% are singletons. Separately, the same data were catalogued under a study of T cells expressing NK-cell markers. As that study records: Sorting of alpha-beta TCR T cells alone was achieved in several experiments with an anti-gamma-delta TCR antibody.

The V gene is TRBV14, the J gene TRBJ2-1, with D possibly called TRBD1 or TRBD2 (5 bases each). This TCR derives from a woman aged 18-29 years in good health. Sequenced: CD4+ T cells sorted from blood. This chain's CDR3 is CASSHGAKRGPEQFF. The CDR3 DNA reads TGTGCCAGCAGCCACGGGGCCAAGAGAGGCCCTGAGCAGTTCTTC.